One and the same sample provided the 22 T cell receptor beta chains below, sequenced in a study of T cells in Graves' hyperthyroidism and ophthalmopathy. Amplified TCR beta CDR3 regions came from RNA transcripts. HTBI primers drove first-round RT-PCR of the TCR CDR3. From the multiplex PCR reads, TCRdb called clonotypes with MiXCR, one entry per CDR3 protein. This sample yields approximately 330,000 distinct CDR3 sequences, of which about 13% are seen a single time; 34% belongs to the top ten. The sequencing sample was made of blood. Receptor source: a woman in her thirties or forties with Graves' ophthalmopathy.

This clonotype came up many times. This chain links TRBV2 with TRBJ2-7; D is perhaps TRBD1 or TRBD2 (5 bases each). This CDR3 contains 14 residues. The V gene's germline CDR1 is SNHLY and CDR2 FYNNEI. Between the trimmed V and J ends, which lost 1 base and 7 bases, there was a span of 14 bases. CDR3 DNA sequence: TGTGCCAGCAGTGAAGGACAGATAGCGTGGGAGCAGTACTTC. This translates into CASSEGQIAWEQYF.

The CDR3 region is CAISEAGQGSADTQYF. The CDR3 nucleotides read TGTGCCATCAGTGAGGCCGGACAGGGTTCCGCAGATACGCAGTATTTT. V gene TRBV10-3 combines with J gene TRBJ2-3; 8 positions agree with TRBD1. This CDR3 has 16 residues. V trimming: 2 bases; J trimming: 4 bases; junction bases outside the gene matches: 8. Germline assignment: CDR1 ENHRY and CDR2 SYGVKD.

This clonotype has at least ten counts. The chain uses TRBV6-5 and TRBJ1-2, with D hard to call. The CDR3 consists of 15 residues. Trimming pared 0 bases from V and 0 bases from J, leaving 8 bases between. Germline V gene data show CDR1 as MNHEY and CDR2 as SVGAGI. The chain's CDR3 is CASSYSGMSNYGYTF. CDR3 nucleotide sequence: TGTGCCAGCAGTTACTCCGGGATGTCTAACTATGGCTACACCTTC.

This clonotype was counted at least ten times. The V call is TRBV7-9, the J call TRBJ2-2, with 12 bases aligning to TRBD1. With V trimmed by 5 bases and J by 2 bases, 6 bases remained unmatched. The CDR3 is 17 amino acids. Germline V gene data show CDR1 as SEHNR and CDR2 as FQNEAQ (reference sequence). In DNA, the CDR3 is TGTGCCAGCAGCGAAGGGACAGGGGGCTATAACACCGGGGAGCTGTTTTTT. Translated: CASSEGTGGYNTGELFF.

This clonotype has a count of ten or more. The rearrangement links TRBV27 to TRBJ1-2; D not certain. CDR1 and CDR2 from the germline V gene are MNHEY and SMNVEV (reference sequence). The V end lost 4 bases, the J end lost 4 bases, and 10 bases lay between the germline ends. This CDR3 is 13 amino acids long. CDR3 in DNA: TGTGCCAGCAGTTCAAGTTACTTCTATGGCTACACCTTC. Residues: CASSSSYFYGYTF.

In its sample, this clonotype was seen many times. The gene calls are TRBV24-1 and TRBJ1-1; D is undetermined. The CDR3 has 12 amino acids. Germline loops: CDR1 KGHDR, CDR2 SFDVKD. The V and J ends lost 3 bases and 5 bases respectively, with 6 bases between them. The CDR3 protein is CATSDGVTEAFF. CDR3 sequence (DNA): TGTGCCACCAGTGATGGGGTTACTGAAGCTTTCTTT.

Concerning this clonotype: A read error is possible here, since a much larger clone lies one base away. This likely comes from a read error, as the CDR3 has no conserved phenylalanine or tryptophan at its end. The V gene is TRBV20-1, the J gene TRBJ2-7, with a possible D match to TRBD1 (6 bases). CDR3 length: 14 amino acids. Trimming left V 4 bases short and J 0 bases short, with 13 bases between. The germline V gene encodes CDR1 DFQATT and CDR2 SNEGSKA (reference sequence). Written as DNA, the CDR3 is TGCAGTGCTATCCGGGACATTGGCTCCTACGAGCAGTACCTC. It yields the protein CSAIRDIGSYEQYL.

This clonotype has a count of ten or more. V is TRBV25-1 and J is TRBJ2-7; D is perhaps TRBD1 (5 bases). This CDR3 region has 11 residues. V was shortened by 6 bases and J by 6 bases, with 9 bases between the two germline ends. Germline V gives CDR1 MGHDK, CDR2 SYGVNS. For the CDR3, the DNA is TGTGCCAGCAGACCAAGGGGCGAGCAGTACTTC. Residues: CASRPRGEQYF.

The chain joins TRBV13 to TRBJ2-1; TRBD2 agrees at 10 bases. The germline V gene has CDR1 PRHDT and CDR2 FYEKMQ (reference sequence). The length of the CDR3 is 17 residues. The V segment lost 4 bases and the J segment 10 bases; nucleotides outside the gene matches: 16. CDR3 region: CASSSVPLAGEVNEQFF. The CDR3, as DNA: TGTGCCAGCAGCTCGGTACCTCTAGCGGGAGAAGTAAACGAGCAGTTCTTC.

Written as DNA, the CDR3 is TGTGCCAGCAGTACCTCTCCGGATGATCCGGTGGAGCAGTACTTC. It is translated as CASSTSPDDPVEQYF. The V gene is TRBV2, the J gene TRBJ2-7, with D unclear. CDR1 and CDR2 from the germline V gene are SNHLY and FYNNEI. V lost 5 bases, J lost 7 bases, and 21 bases lay in between. The CDR3 sequence is 15 residues long. The complete variable domain, with remaining parts taken from reference TRBV2 and TRBJ2-7, reads EPEVTQTPSHQVTQMGQEVILRCVPISNHLYFYWYRQILGQKVEFLVSFYNNEISEKSEIFDDQFSVERPDGSNFTLKIRSTKLEDSAMYFCASSTSPDDPVEQYFGPGTRLTVT.

A note on this clonotype: Germline and junction disagree at one end, which may indicate a read error. V usage is TRBV12-5 and J usage is TRBJ2-4; D could derive from TRBD1 or TRBD2 (6 bases each). From germline, CDR1 is LGHNT and CDR2 FRNRAP. The CDR3 length is 14 residues. Written as DNA, the CDR3 is TGTACTAGTGGTTCGGGGGACAACCAAAACATTCAGTACTTC. This gives the protein CTSGSGDNQNIQYF.

This clonotype was observed a handful of times. This chain uses TRBV6-1 with TRBJ2-7; 13 nucleotides align to TRBD2. Germline lookup yields CDR1 MNHNS and CDR2 SASEGT. This CDR3 has 17 amino acids. Germline trimming cut 6 bases from V and 5 bases from J; bases unmatched to any gene: 13. This CDR3 reads CASRPKGLAGVRDEQYF. CDR3 in DNA: TGTGCCAGCAGACCTAAAGGACTAGCGGGAGTCCGAGACGAGCAGTACTTC.

The chain is built from TRBV30 and TRBJ2-7; D ambiguous. The CDR3 loop spans 14 amino acids. V was trimmed by 5 bases and J by 5 bases, leaving 19 bases between them. Germline lookup yields CDR1 GTSNPN and CDR2 SVGIG (reference sequence). The CDR3 here is CAWAVGIVRNEQYF. CDR3 sequence (DNA): TGTGCCTGGGCCGTGGGTATAGTTCGGAACGAGCAGTACTTC.

This clonotype was counted many times. This chain links TRBV28 with TRBJ1-3; no definite D call. Germline CDR1 reads MDHEN; CDR2 reads SYDVKM. This CDR3 is built from 16 residues. The ends were cut back, 7 bases at V and 1 base at J, with 17 bases in the middle. The CDR3 nucleotides are TGTGCCAGCACCCCAACGGAGGGTTTTTCTGGAAACACCATATATTTT. It encodes CASTPTEGFSGNTIYF. The full variable domain, its missing parts supplied by reference TRBV28 and TRBJ1-3, is DVKVTQSSRYLVKRTGEKVFLECVQDMDHENMFWYRQDPGLGLRLIYFSYDVKMKEKGDIPEGYSVSREKKERFSLILESASTNQTSMYLCASTPTEGFSGNTIYFGEGSWLTVV.

The chain uses TRBV7-9 and TRBJ1-3; D uncertain. Looked up from germline, CDR1 is SEHNR and CDR2 is FQNEAQ (reference sequence). CDR3 length equals 16 residues. V lost 5 bases and J 0 bases, leaving 14 bases between the germline ends. The CDR3 loop is CASSAPGRPSGNTIYF. The DNA of the CDR3 is TGTGCCAGCAGCGCTCCAGGTAGACCCTCTGGAAACACCATATATTTT.

This clonotype was detected ten times or more. The CDR3 protein is CASSEEEGTGGETQYF. CDR3 in DNA: TGTGCCAGCAGTGAAGAAGAGGGGACAGGGGGAGAGACCCAGTACTTC. The chain has TRBV6-1 and TRBJ2-5; 11 nucleotides match TRBD1. J gave up 4 bases and V 1 base, and 5 bases lay outside the gene matches. Germline-derived CDR1 and CDR2 are MNHNS and SASEGT. The CDR3 is made up of 16 amino acids.

The chain uses TRBV19 and TRBJ2-4; TRBD2 matches 10 bases. The length of the CDR3 is 16 residues. V lost 3 bases and J lost 0; bases outside the gene matches: 2. Germline V gives CDR1 LNHDA, CDR2 SQIVND (reference sequence). CDR3 sequence reads: CASSIPSGGAKNIQYF. As DNA, the CDR3 is TGTGCCAGTAGTATCCCTAGCGGGGGAGCCAAAAACATTCAGTACTTC.

This clonotype appeared a few times. The chain recombines TRBV20-1 with TRBJ1-2; perhaps TRBD1 as D (5 bases). Looked up from germline, CDR1 is DFQATT and CDR2 is SNEGSKA (reference sequence). There are 11 residues in the CDR3. The CDR3 DNA sequence: TGCAGCGGGGTGATAGGGACTGGCTACACCTTC. As protein: CSGVIGTGYTF.

The J gene is TRBJ1-6, the V gene TRBV25-1; the D gene is possibly TRBD1 (5 bases). The V gene's germline CDR1 is MGHDK and CDR2 SYGVNS. The V gene lost 6 bases and the J gene lost 10 bases, with 13 bases spanning the gap. The CDR3 loop spans 13 amino acids. This chain's CDR3 is CASSLGERSPLHF. For the CDR3, the DNA is TGTGCCAGCAGCTTAGGGGAACGATCACCCCTCCACTTT.

This clonotype came up once. CDR3 amino acids: CASSLELEVIPGEQYF. As DNA, the CDR3 is TGTGCCAGCAGCTTAGAGTTGGAGGTCATCCCAGGGGAGCAGTACTTC. The gene calls are TRBV7-9 and TRBJ2-7, with D perhaps assigned TRBD1 or TRBD2 (5 bases each). V gave up 1 base and J gave up 7 bases, with 20 bases separating them. The germline V gene encodes CDR1 SEHNR and CDR2 FQNEAQ (reference sequence). The length of the CDR3 is 16 residues.

This clonotype was seen ten or more times. V gene TRBV11-2 combines with J gene TRBJ2-5; 12 bases map to TRBD2. The CDR3 is 17 residues long. V dropped 0 bases and J dropped 11; count of bases not matched to a gene: 13. Germline V gene data show CDR1 as SGHAT and CDR2 as FQNNGV. DNA for the CDR3: TGTGCCAGCAGCTTAGATCATTTAGAGAGACTAGCGGGAGTTCAGTACTTC. Translation: CASSLDHLERLAGVQYF.

This clonotype has at least ten counts. V gene TRBV2 combines with J gene TRBJ1-2, with D perhaps matching TRBD1 (5 bases). The length of the CDR3 is 17 residues. Trimming stripped 6 bases from V and 1 base from J, with 21 bases between. CDR1 is SNHLY, CDR2 FYNNEI, per germline. DNA of the CDR3: TGTGCCAGCAGGCGGGGCGCCAGCAACACCGTTAACTATGGCTACACCTTC. Residues: CASRRGASNTVNYGYTF.